This T cell receptor (beta chain) was sequenced for a study of T cell responses to AZD1222 COVID-19 vaccine. Study results and limitations: None of the repertoires were sampled until the peak T cell response had passed. Baseline seropositivity characterized only six AZD1222 recipients.

TCRdb keeps only in-frame clones here, not all; method: immunoSEQ multiplex PCR. The data hold 150,000 to 180,000 clones, with around 89% observed a single time. This clone has only one observation. The antigen remains undetermined. The CDR3 contains 14 residues. The V gene's germline CDR1 is SGHTA and CDR2 FQGNSA. V shed 1 base, J shed 7 bases, and the junction held 4 bases outside the gene matches. This sample comprised peripheral blood, obtained on day 0 of AZD1222 vaccination. This rearrangement joins TRBV7-2 to TRBJ1-2; 9 bases line up with TRBD1. The sequence was obtained from an adult in good health. This chain's CDR3 is CASSLEGTGSGYTF. The CDR3 DNA reads TGTGCCAGCAGCTTAGAAGGGACAGGGTCTGGCTACACCTTC.